This TCR beta chain was identified in a study of OX40 agonist ivuxolimab in advanced cancers. Here immunoSEQ multiplex PCR was the method, and the copy in TCRdb shows in-frame clones only, minus some. Of 30,000 to 35,000 clones in the sample, roughly 90% are singletons; the top ten hold around 9.8%. This specimen consisted of CD4+ or CD8+ T cells sorted from blood, obtained in a trial of the OX40 agonist ivuxolimab. This TCR came from an adult with an advanced solid tumor such as melanoma, head and neck, liver or kidney cancer.

The CDR3 bases are TGCGCCAGCAGCTTGGATGGGGGACTAGCGGGTGCGAAGACCCAGTACTTC. It yields the protein CASSLDGGLAGAKTQYF. The genes are TRBV5-1 and TRBJ2-5, with 12 bases fitting TRBD2. This CDR3 is 17 amino acids long. Germline assignment: CDR1 SGHRS and CDR2 YFSETQ. Trimming removed 0 bases from V and 6 bases from J; junction bases left unmatched: 9.